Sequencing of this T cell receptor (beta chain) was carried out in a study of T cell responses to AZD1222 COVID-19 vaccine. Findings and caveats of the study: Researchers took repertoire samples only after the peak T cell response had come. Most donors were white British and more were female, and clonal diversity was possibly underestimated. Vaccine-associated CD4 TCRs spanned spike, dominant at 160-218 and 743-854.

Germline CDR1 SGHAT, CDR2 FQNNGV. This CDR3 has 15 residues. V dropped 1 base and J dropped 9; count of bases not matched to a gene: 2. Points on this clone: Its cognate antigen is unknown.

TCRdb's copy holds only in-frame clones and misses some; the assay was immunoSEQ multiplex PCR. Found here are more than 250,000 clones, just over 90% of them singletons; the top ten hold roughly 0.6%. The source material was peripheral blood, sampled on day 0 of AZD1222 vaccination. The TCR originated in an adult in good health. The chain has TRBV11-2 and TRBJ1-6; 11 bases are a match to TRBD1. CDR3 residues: CASSLGGTGGSPLHF. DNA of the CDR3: TGTGCCAGCAGCTTAGGCGGGACAGGGGGTTCACCCCTCCACTTT. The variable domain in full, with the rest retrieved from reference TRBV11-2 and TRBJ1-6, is EAGVAQSPRYKIIEKRQSVAFWCNPISGHATLYWYQQILGQGPKLLIQFQNNGVVDDSQLPKDRFSAERLKGVDSTLKIQPAKLEDSAVYLCASSLGGTGGSPLHFGNGTRLTVT.